The 14 T cell receptor beta chains reported below all come from one sample, sequenced in a study of blood T cell repertoires in COVID-19. Data came from immunoSEQ multiplex PCR; TCRdb stores just in-frame clones and leaves some out. This table has about 320,000 clones, around 80% appearing once. Specimen: peripheral blood. These receptors originate from a woman aged 45-65 years with acute or convalescent COVID-19.

This rearrangement joins TRBV7-2 to TRBJ1-3; D may be TRBD1 (5 bases). CDR1 is SGHTA and CDR2 is FQGNSA in the germline V gene. Trimming pared 0 bases from V and 0 bases from J, leaving 9 bases between. The CDR3 runs 16 residues. CDR3 amino acids: CASSLAGEGSGNTIYF. DNA of the CDR3: TGTGCCAGCAGCTTAGCGGGGGAGGGCTCTGGAAACACCATATATTTT.

The chain joins TRBV6-4 to TRBJ2-1, with TRBD2 matching over 14 bases. Germline V lookup: CDR1 MRHNA, CDR2 SNTAGT. V dropped 8 bases and J dropped 9; count of bases not matched to a gene: 12. The CDR3 loop spans 16 amino acids. CDR3 protein: CASARGGLAGDSEQFF. The CDR3 nucleotides are TGTGCCAGCGCCCGGGGGGGACTAGCGGGAGATAGTGAGCAGTTCTTC.

The gene calls are TRBV6-2 or TRBV6-3 and TRBJ2-2; D perhaps matches TRBD2 (5 bases). The ends were cut back, 5 bases at V and 8 bases at J, with 18 bases in the middle. The germline V gene encodes CDR1 MNHEY and CDR2 SVGEGT. This CDR3 region has 15 residues. The DNA of the CDR3 is TGTGCCAGCAGTCCCCTAACTAGGATACAAGGGGAGCTGTTTTTT. Residues: CASSPLTRIQGELFF.

This chain links TRBV2 with TRBJ1-5, with 8 bases aligning to TRBD1. V shed 6 bases and J 2 bases; nucleotides not matched to a gene: 6. Germline V lookup: CDR1 SNHLY, CDR2 FYNNEI. The CDR3 is made up of 15 amino acids. The CDR3 coding sequence is TGTGCCAGCAGGGACCCGGGACAGGGCAATCAGCCCCAGCATTTT. This codes for CASRDPGQGNQPQHF.

The chain joins TRBV7-6 to TRBJ2-3; D might be TRBD1 (5 bases). The germline V gene encodes CDR1 SGHVS and CDR2 FNYEAQ. Between the trimmed V and J ends, which lost 3 bases and 4 bases, there was a span of 11 bases. The CDR3 consists of 14 residues. CDR3 loop: CASSFRQGADTQYF. The CDR3 region has the DNA TGTGCCAGCAGCTTTCGGCAGGGCGCAGATACGCAGTATTTT. The whole variable domain, remainder taken from reference TRBV7-6 and TRBJ2-3, is GAGVSQSPRYKVTKRGQDVALRCDPISGHVSLYWYRQALGQGPEFLTYFNYEAQQDKSGLPNDRFSAERPEGSISTLTIQRTEQRDSAMYRCASSFRQGADTQYFGPGTRLTVL.

The chain couples TRBV6-6 to TRBJ1-2, with D unresolved. CDR1 and CDR2 (germline): MNHNY, SVGAGI (reference sequence). CDR3 length: 12 amino acids. Trimming pared 7 bases from V and 3 bases from J, leaving 9 bases between. The CDR3 is CASTLGDYGYTF. CDR3 coding DNA: TGTGCCAGCACCCTCGGAGACTATGGCTACACCTTC.

The CDR3, as DNA: TGTGCCAGCAGCTTGGGACCAGGGGTGGGCTACGAGCAGTACGTC. Translation: CASSLGPGVGYEQYV. The rearrangement links TRBV5-5 to TRBJ2-7; possible D gene TRBD1, 6 bases. Germline V gives CDR1 SGHKS, CDR2 YYEKEE (reference sequence). The CDR3 length is 15 residues. V was cut by 0 bases and J by 3 bases, with 13 bases left in between.

This clone occurred a few times. The chain carries TRBV7-2 and TRBJ1-2; D may be TRBD1 (6 bases). This CDR3 is built from 14 residues. Germline V lookup: CDR1 SGHTA, CDR2 FQGNSA. Deletions cut 3 bases from V and 5 bases from J, with 13 bases between. The CDR3: CASSFSQTGYGYTF. For the CDR3, the DNA is TGTGCCAGCAGCTTTAGCCAGACAGGTTATGGCTACACCTTC.

The V call is TRBV5-1, the J call TRBJ2-1, with a possible D match to TRBD2 (5 bases). The V gene lost 3 bases and the J gene lost 0 bases, with 16 bases spanning the gap. Germline loops: CDR1 SGHRS, CDR2 YFSETQ. This CDR3 region has 17 residues. The CDR3 region has the DNA TGCGCCAGCAGCTCCGACCGGGGAATACGCTCCTACAATGAGCAGTTCTTC. Translation gives CASSSDRGIRSYNEQFF.

This clone was observed a few times. Other DNA sequences in this specimen translate into the identical CDR3. The V call is TRBV7-2, the J call TRBJ1-3, with TRBD1 matching 8 bases. CDR1 SGHTA and CDR2 FQGNSA come from the germline V gene. The length of the CDR3 is 15 residues. Trimming at V came to 5 bases and at J to 0 bases, leaving 3 bases not matched to a gene. DNA of the CDR3: TGTGCCAGCAGCCTGGACAGGGCCTCTGGAAACACCATATATTTT. Translated, it gives CASSLDRASGNTIYF.

The chain uses TRBV6-5 and TRBJ1-6, with a possible D match to TRBD1 (6 bases). The germline V gene encodes CDR1 MNHEY and CDR2 SVGAGI. This CDR3 region has 15 residues. V gave up 6 bases and J gave up 7 bases, with 16 bases separating them. CDR3 sequence reads: CASSRSPRGNSPLHF. The CDR3 nucleotides are TGTGCCAGCAGCCGATCGCCCAGGGGAAATTCACCCCTCCACTTT.

A single count supports this clone. The V gene is TRBV6-5, the J gene TRBJ2-7; 8 positions agree with TRBD2. J lost 0 bases, V lost 10 bases, and 8 bases had no gene match. From germline, CDR1 is MNHEY and CDR2 SVGAGI. CDR3 length: 14 residues. The CDR3 DNA reads as TGTGCCATCCTCCTGGCGGGGGGCTCCTACGAGCAGTACGTC. This encodes CAILLAGGSYEQYV.

The CDR3 DNA reads as TGTGCCAGCAGCCAAGAAAGGAGTGGGTACACCATATATTTT. As protein: CASSQERSGYTIYF. The chain has TRBV3-1 (or the pseudogene TRBV3-2) and TRBJ1-3; D not resolved. Germline V gene lookup returns CDR1 LGHDT and CDR2 YNNKEL (reference sequence). The CDR3 spans 14 residues. V lost 0 bases, J lost 8 bases, and 11 bases lay in between.

The chain couples TRBV11-2 to TRBJ2-2, with TRBD1 matching over 7 bases. Unmatched junction bases numbered 3, after V lost 5 bases and J lost 0 bases. CDR3 length: 15 amino acids. From germline, CDR1 is SGHAT and CDR2 FQNNGV. The CDR3 sequence: CASSPGTANTGELFF. CDR3 in DNA: TGTGCCAGCAGCCCCGGGACAGCGAACACCGGGGAGCTGTTTTTT. The whole variable domain, filled in from reference TRBV11-2 and TRBJ2-2, reads EAGVAQSPRYKIIEKRQSVAFWCNPISGHATLYWYQQILGQGPKLLIQFQNNGVVDDSQLPKDRFSAERLKGVDSTLKIQPAKLEDSAVYLCASSPGTANTGELFFGEGSRLTVL.